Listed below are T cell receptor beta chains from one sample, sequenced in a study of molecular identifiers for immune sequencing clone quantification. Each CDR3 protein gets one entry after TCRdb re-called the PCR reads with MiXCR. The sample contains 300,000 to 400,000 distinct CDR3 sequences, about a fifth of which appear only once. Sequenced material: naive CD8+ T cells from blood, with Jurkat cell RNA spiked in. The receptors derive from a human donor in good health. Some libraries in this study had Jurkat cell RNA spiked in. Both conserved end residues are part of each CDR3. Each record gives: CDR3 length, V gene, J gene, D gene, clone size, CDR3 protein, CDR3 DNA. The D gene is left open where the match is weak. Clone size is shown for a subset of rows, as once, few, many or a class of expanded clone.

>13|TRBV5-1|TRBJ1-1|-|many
CASSLEDSTEAFF
TGCGCCAGCAGCTTGGAGGATTCGACTGAAGCTTTCTTT
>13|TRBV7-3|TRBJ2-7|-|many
CASSGTKGHEQYF
TGTGCCAGCAGCGGGACAAAGGGCCACGAGCAGTACTTC
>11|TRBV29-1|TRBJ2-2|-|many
CSVVRDGELFF
TGCAGCGTTGTTCGCGACGGGGAGCTGTTTTTT
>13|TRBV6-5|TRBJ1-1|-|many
CASSPLPNTEAFF
TGTGCCAGCAGTCCCTTACCGAACACTGAAGCTTTCTTT
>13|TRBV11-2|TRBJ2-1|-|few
CASSLMGDDEQFF
TGTGCCAGCAGCTTAATGGGGGACGATGAGCAGTTCTTC
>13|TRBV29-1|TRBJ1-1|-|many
CSVEDPAVAEAFF
TGCAGCGTTGAAGATCCGGCGGTAGCTGAAGCTTTCTTT
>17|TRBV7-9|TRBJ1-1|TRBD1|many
CASRHIQAGTDNTEAFF
TGTGCCAGCAGACACATACAGGCCGGGACAGACAACACTGAAGCTTTCTTT
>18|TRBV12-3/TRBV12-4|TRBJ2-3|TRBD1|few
CASSLGRMARGHEDTQYF
TGTGCCAGCAGCCTAGGGCGGATGGCCAGGGGGCATGAAGATACGCAGTATTTT
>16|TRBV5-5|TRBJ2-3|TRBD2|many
CASSTFLAGVPDTQYF
TGTGCCAGCAGCACCTTCCTAGCGGGAGTTCCAGATACGCAGTATTTT
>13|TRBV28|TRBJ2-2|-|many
CASSFGRTGELFF
TGTGCCAGCAGTTTCGGGAGAACCGGGGAGCTGTTTTTT
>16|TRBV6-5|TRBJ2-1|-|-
CASSPYDRGGYNEQLF
TGTGCCAGCAGTCCCTATGACCGCGGAGGCTACAATGAGCAGCTCTTC
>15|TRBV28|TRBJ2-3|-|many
CATNSDRFPTDTQYF
TGTGCCACCAACAGTGACAGATTTCCCACAGATACGCAGTATTTT
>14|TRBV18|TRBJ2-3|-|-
CASSPDASTDTQYF
TGTGCCAGCTCACCAGACGCTAGCACAGATACGCAGTATTTT
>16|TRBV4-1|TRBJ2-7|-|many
CASSQSPTGAVYEQYF
TGCGCCAGCAGCCAAAGCCCGACAGGAGCCGTTTACGAGCAGTACTTC
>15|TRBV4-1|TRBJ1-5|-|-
CASSQADLANQPQHF
TGCGCCAGCAGCCAAGCAGACCTAGCAAATCAGCCCCAGCATTTT
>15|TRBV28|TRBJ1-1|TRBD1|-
CASSFRGIMNTEAFF
TGTGCCAGCAGTTTCAGGGGGATAATGAACACTGAAGCTTTCTTT
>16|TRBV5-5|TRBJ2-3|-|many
CASSLGEWRSTDTQYF
TGTGCCAGCAGCTTGGGGGAGTGGAGGAGCACAGATACGCAGTATTTT
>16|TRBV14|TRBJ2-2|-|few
CASSQDPSANTGELFF
TGTGCCAGCAGCCAAGATCCTAGCGCTAACACCGGGGAGCTGTTTTTT
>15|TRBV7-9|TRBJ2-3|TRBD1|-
CASSATTGITDTQYF
TGTGCCAGCAGCGCTACGACAGGGATCACGGATACGCAGTATTTT
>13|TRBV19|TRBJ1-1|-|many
CASSIFDGYEAFF
TGTGCCAGTAGTATATTCGACGGATATGAAGCTTTCTTT
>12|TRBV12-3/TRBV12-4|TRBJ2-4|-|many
CASSPDRNIQYF
TGTGCCAGCAGTCCAGACAGAAACATTCAGTACTTC
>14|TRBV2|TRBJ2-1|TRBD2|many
CASSGPSGGNEQFF
TGTGCCAGCAGTGGACCTAGCGGGGGCAATGAGCAGTTCTTC
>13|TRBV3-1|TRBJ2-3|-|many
CASSQDLTDTQYF
TGTGCCAGCAGCCAAGACTTGACAGATACGCAGTATTTT
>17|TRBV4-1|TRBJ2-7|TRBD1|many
CASSQEIWGTGFYEQYF
TGCGCCAGCAGCCAAGAAATTTGGGGGACAGGGTTCTACGAGCAGTACTTC
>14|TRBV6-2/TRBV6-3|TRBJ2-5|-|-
CASSPFTRPETQYF
TGTGCCAGCAGCCCCTTTACTCGGCCGGAGACCCAGTACTTC
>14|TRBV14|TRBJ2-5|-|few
CASCQVSRIETQYF
TGCGCCAGCTGCCAAGTTTCCAGAATAGAGACCCAGTACTTC
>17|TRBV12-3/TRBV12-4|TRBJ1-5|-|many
CASSLLSGQGLNQPQHF
TGTGCCAGCAGTTTACTTTCGGGGCAGGGACTCAATCAGCCCCAGCATTTT
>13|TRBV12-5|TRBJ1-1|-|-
CASEAQPITEAFF
TGTGCTAGTGAAGCTCAGCCGATCACTGAAGCTTTCTTT
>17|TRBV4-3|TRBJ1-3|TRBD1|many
CASSQVFGQGNGNTIYF
TGCGCCAGCAGCCAAGTGTTCGGACAGGGGAACGGAAACACCATATATTTT
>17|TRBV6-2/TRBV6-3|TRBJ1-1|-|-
CASGYPPSQGPNTEAFF
TGTGCCAGCGGTTACCCTCCTTCCCAGGGACCGAACACTGAAGCTTTCTTT
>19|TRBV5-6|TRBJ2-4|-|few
CASSLGLGAEELAKNIQYF
TGTGCCAGCAGCTTGGGGTTGGGGGCGGAAGAACTAGCCAAAAACATTCAGTACTTC